Shown below are 9 T cell receptor beta chains from a single sample sequenced in a study of T cells after yellow fever vaccination. Via MiXCR, TCRdb re-called the 5' RACE reads, giving one row per CDR3 protein. The sample yields about 350,000 distinct CDR3 sequences, approximately 13% seen once. Here the sequenced sample was CD4+ T cells sorted from PBMCs, taken 15 days after the yellow fever booster vaccination. The receptors stem from a man younger than 35 who received the YFV17D yellow fever vaccine.

V usage is TRBV5-1 and J usage is TRBJ1-6; D not resolved. This CDR3 is 14 amino acids long. V was trimmed by 1 base and J by 5 bases, leaving 7 bases between them. The germline CDR1 and CDR2 sequences are SGHRS and YFSETQ. DNA of the CDR3: TGCGCCAGCAGCTTGAATATGAATAATTCACCCCTCCACTTT. This sequence encodes CASSLNMNNSPLHF.

The V gene is TRBV3-1, the J gene TRBJ2-3; 10 positions match TRBD1. Germline V lookup: CDR1 LGHDT, CDR2 YNNKEL (reference sequence). The CDR3 has 15 residues. Germline trimming cut 0 bases from V and 5 bases from J; bases unmatched to any gene: 2. DNA of the CDR3: TGTGCCAGCAGCCAAGACCGGACAGGGGGAGATACGCAGTATTTT. Translation: CASSQDRTGGDTQYF.

Only a few counts were recorded for this clonotype. V and J are TRBV10-3 and TRBJ2-1; TRBD2 agrees at 9 bases. Trimming at V came to 1 base and at J to 8 bases, leaving 6 bases not matched to a gene. CDR1 is ENHRY, CDR2 SYGVKD, per germline. The CDR3 spans 15 residues. This CDR3 is CAISELSGGYYEQFF. CDR3 DNA: TGTGCCATCAGTGAGTTAAGCGGGGGGTATTATGAGCAGTTCTTC.

This clonotype came up a few times. V and J are TRBV18 and TRBJ1-2; TRBD1 matches 7 bases. The CDR3 contains 16 residues. Germline-derived CDR1 and CDR2 are KGHSH and LQKENI. Germline trimming cut 5 bases from V and 2 bases from J; bases unmatched to any gene: 11. CDR3 region: CASSTKKQGPNYGYTF. The CDR3, as DNA: TGTGCCAGCTCAACAAAAAAACAGGGGCCCAACTATGGCTACACCTTC.

At least ten counts were recorded for this clonotype. The chain joins TRBV12-5 to TRBJ2-3; unclear D gene. Germline-derived CDR1 and CDR2 are LGHNT and FRNRAP. V was clipped by 5 bases and J by 3 bases, with 15 bases between them. CDR3 length: 15 residues. CDR3 bases: TGTGCTAGTGGTAGCCGTCGCGGTGGAACAGATACGCAGTATTTT. Protein sequence: CASGSRRGGTDTQYF. Drawing the rest from reference TRBV12-5 and TRBJ2-3, the complete variable domain is DARVTQTPRHKVTEMGQEVTMRCQPILGHNTVFWYRQTMMQGLELLAYFRNRAPLDDSGMPKDRFSAEMPDATLATLKIQPSEPRDSAVYFCASGSRRGGTDTQYFGPGTRLTVL.

The chain has TRBV19 and TRBJ2-5; 10 bases map to TRBD2. V lost 4 bases and J lost 7; bases outside the gene matches: 0. CDR1 is LNHDA and CDR2 is SQIVND in the germline V gene (reference sequence). This CDR3 is 12 amino acids long. CDR3: CASSTSGGTQYF. CDR3 in DNA: TGTGCCAGTAGTACTAGCGGGGGGACCCAGTACTTC.

This clonotype has only a few counts. V gene TRBV6-5 combines with J gene TRBJ2-2, with D perhaps matching TRBD2 (6 bases). The CDR3 contains 16 residues. Germline CDR1 and CDR2: MNHEY and SVGAGI. Trimming removed 0 bases at V and 4 bases at J, with 12 bases between. The CDR3 reads CASSYSPQRVTGELFF. DNA of the CDR3: TGTGCCAGCAGTTACTCCCCCCAGCGGGTCACCGGGGAGCTGTTTTTT.

CDR3 nucleotide sequence: TGTGCCAGCAGTCTAGGCAGCTGGGGGGGGAGCGCTGAAGCTTTCTTT. Its protein is CASSLGSWGGSAEAFF. This sequence joins TRBV6-1 and TRBJ1-1; D possibly corresponds to TRBD1 (5 bases). The V end lost 5 bases, the J end lost 6 bases, and 22 bases lay between the germline ends. Per germline, CDR1 MNHNS and CDR2 SASEGT. This CDR3 spans 16 amino acids.

This clonotype was seen a single time. CDR3 in amino acids: CASRPTNRAGANVLTF. CDR3 in DNA: TGTGCCAGCAGGCCGACGAACAGGGCTGGGGCCAACGTCCTGACTTTC. The rearrangement links TRBV6-1 to TRBJ2-6, with D possibly matching TRBD1 (6 bases). The CDR3 extends over 16 amino acids. Trimming cost V 6 bases and J 2 bases, with 14 bases left between them. CDR1 is MNHNS and CDR2 is SASEGT in the germline V gene.